The sequence of this T cell receptor beta chain was determined in a study of memory CD4+ T cells and cytomegalovirus serostatus (dated by TCRdb to the late 2010s). Some background on the complete study: The cohort comprised around 35 healthy Belgian adults, 9 CMV seropositive and around 25 CMV seronegative. To replicate a published TCR-based CMV serostatus classifier, the researchers sequenced the CD4+ memory TCRbeta repertoires of a Belgian cohort whose cytomegalovirus serostatus was known.

The germline V gene (reference sequence) sets CDR1 to MNHNY and CDR2 to SVGAGI. The junction carries 12 bases between V and J, which are trimmed by 6 bases and 3 bases respectively. The CDR3 measures 13 amino acids from cysteine to valine. This entry keeps only the CDR3 DNA: 39 bases, framed from base 1. The Quick-DNA Microprep Kit was used to extract genomic DNA from the sorted cells. TCRbeta DNA was amplified with the immunoSEQ hsTCRbeta kit following the manufacturer's protocol. An Illumina MiSeq instrument was used to sequence the TCRbeta libraries. The authors' analysis ran thus. Removing out-of-frame sequences left 2,204,828 distinct TCRbeta sequences, an average of about 73,000 per individual. Two values were used to score each individual: the count of roughly 150 previously reported CMV-associated TCRbeta sequences and the total count of productive distinct TCRbeta sequences. A beta-binomial model was reimplemented in Python, and random forests from scikit-learn, run with default parameters, were trained on data from the US cohort. Classifier performance on the Belgian cohort was reported as the median AUC with percentile confidence intervals calculated over 10,000 bootstrap iterations. What TCRdb holds here is the immuneACCESS table cut down to in-frame rearrangements. Part of the clones is not present; checked against another copy, under half of the missing clones reflect an unresolved V gene, and the others are unexplained. V and J calls and clone size are given by that table; D and trimming were obtained from the DNA. The sample yields 80,000 or so clones; roughly 78% were counted once. The top ten constitute around 2.6% of the sample.

The research as a whole found: Among the 150 to 200 previously reported CMV-associated TCRbeta sequences, 60 to 85 showed up in the CD4+ memory repertoires, with each one found in between one and five individuals. Unlike the original study, which covered naive and memory CD4+ and CD8+ populations, the Belgian study sequenced only CD4+CD45RO+ memory cells. On the Belgian cohort, the classifier based on the original framework reached a median bootstrapped AUC of approximately 0.94, with a 95% CI of 0.76-1.00. The results were read as suggesting that the CMV-associated TCR signature is, for the most part, present in the CD4+ memory repertoire. For CMV serostatus prediction, a median bootstrapped AUC of roughly 0.94 was reached with the original framework, and a median bootstrapped AUC of approximately 0.89 was reached with a US-trained random forest.

A FACSAria II was used to sort memory CD4+ T cells, defined as single viable CD3+CD4+CD8-CD45RO+ cells. CMV serostatus was determined using a Roche Elecsys assay that detects serum IgG against CMV pp150, pp28, p38 and p52. After thawing, total CD4+ T cells were enriched by positive selection with CD4 magnetic microbeads. Samples originated from another study that specifically interrogated the CD4+ T cell memory repertoire. Peripheral blood mononuclear cells were isolated and cryopreserved following standard operating procedures; serum was stored at -80 °C. The staining relied on CD3-PerCP (BW264/56), CD4-APC (RPA-T4), CD45RO-PE (UCHT1) and CD8-Pacific Orange (3B5) antibodies, and Sytox blue was used to exclude non-viable cells. About this clone itself: Its antigen is not yet known. No clone much larger than this one lies a single base away; base qualities are absent.

The chain uses TRBV6-6 and TRBJ2-7; the D gene is possibly TRBD1, with 5 bases matching. This clonotype originated in an adult in good health and CMV-seropositive. Sequenced: memory CD4+ T cells from blood. The base sequence is TGTGCCAGCAGCCCCCGACAGAACTACGAGCAGTACGTC. The encoded protein is CASSPRQNYEQYV.